Each of the 10 T cell receptor beta chains below was sequenced from the same sample in a study of identical twins. A single record per CDR3 protein comes from TCRdb applying MiXCR to the 5' RACE reads. The sample shows approximately 150,000 distinct CDR3 sequences, 3.5% of them seen only once. Sequences were obtained from memory T cells sorted from blood. Source of these receptors: a man in his late teens or twenties in good health.

Ten or more counts support this clonotype. The rearrangement links TRBV28 to TRBJ2-3; 11 bases line up with TRBD2. The junction had 9 bases not matched to a gene; V was cut back by 6 bases and J by 4 bases. The CDR3 consists of 16 residues. CDR1 and CDR2 from the germline V gene are MDHEN and SYDVKM. CDR3: CASRSIIAGGPDTQYF. The CDR3 nucleotides are TGTGCCAGCAGATCTATAATAGCGGGAGGGCCAGATACGCAGTATTTT.

This clonotype was found a few times. The rearrangement links TRBV19 to TRBJ2-7, with TRBD1 identical over 7 bases. The trim removed 5 bases at V and 0 bases at J, leaving 10 bases unmatched. This CDR3 contains 16 residues. Germline CDR1 and CDR2: LNHDA and SQIVND (reference sequence). The CDR3: CASSLQGTASSYEQYF. In DNA form, the CDR3 reads TGTGCCAGTAGTCTACAAGGGACAGCGAGCTCCTACGAGCAGTACTTC.

This clonotype was seen more than once but under ten times. This chain links TRBV10-3 with TRBJ2-1; D is unresolved. Germline values: CDR1 ENHRY, CDR2 SYGVKD. Trimming left V 8 bases short and J 5 bases short, with 10 bases between. There are 12 residues in the CDR3. The CDR3 coding sequence is TGTGCCATCCAAGGCGGACACAATGAGCAGTTCTTC. Translation gives CAIQGGHNEQFF.

This clonotype was seen ten or more times. The V and J genes are TRBV9 and TRBJ2-5, with TRBD2 matching 13 bases. CDR1 is SGDLS, CDR2 YYNGEE, per germline. The CDR3 spans 16 residues. The V and J ends lost 0 bases and 4 bases, in that order; junction bases with no gene match: 3. CDR3 DNA sequence: TGTGCCAGCAGCGTAGAACTAGCGGGAGGGGGAGAGACCCAGTACTTC. Amino acids: CASSVELAGGGETQYF.

This clonotype was seen repeatedly, ten times or more. The chain employs TRBV18 and TRBJ2-7; 9 bases fit TRBD1. The V segment lost 4 bases and the J segment 6 bases; nucleotides outside the gene matches: 7. The CDR3 runs to 14 residues. The germline V gene encodes CDR1 KGHSH and CDR2 LQKENI. The CDR3 region has the DNA TGTGCCAGCTCACACCGGGACAGGGCCTCCGAGCAGTACTTC. It encodes CASSHRDRASEQYF.

This clonotype was detected ten times or more. This chain uses TRBV4-3 with TRBJ2-7, with D perhaps matching TRBD1 (5 bases). The CDR3 runs 16 residues. V lost 0 bases, J lost 2 bases, and 14 bases lay in between. Per germline, CDR1 LGHNA and CDR2 YSLEER. Here the CDR3 reads CASSQDANGRAYEQYF. CDR3 coding DNA: TGCGCCAGCAGCCAAGACGCTAATGGCAGGGCCTACGAGCAGTACTTC.

This clonotype has a count of ten or more. CDR3 DNA sequence: TGCAGTGCTAGGAGAGGGGATATCAGCAATCAGCCCCAGCATTTT. Protein sequence: CSARRGDISNQPQHF. The chain joins TRBV20-1 to TRBJ1-5; D may be TRBD1 (5 bases). V lost 3 bases and J 1 base, leaving 13 bases between the germline ends. The CDR3 length is 15 residues. Germline V lookup: CDR1 DFQATT, CDR2 SNEGSKA (reference sequence).

At least ten counts were recorded for this clonotype. The chain joins TRBV10-3 to TRBJ1-2; no firm D call. Germline V lookup: CDR1 ENHRY, CDR2 SYGVKD. There are 14 residues in the CDR3. Deletions cut 0 bases from V and 5 bases from J, with 10 bases between. CDR3 nucleotide sequence: TGTGCCATCAGTGAGTCTCCTGGACGGTATGGCTACACCTTC. This encodes CAISESPGRYGYTF.

This clonotype was detected many times. The rearrangement joins TRBV6-5 to TRBJ1-3; D ambiguous. Germline lookup yields CDR1 MNHEY and CDR2 SVGAGI. Trimming cost V 4 bases and J 2 bases, with 12 bases left between them. The CDR3 loop spans 15 amino acids. The DNA for the CDR3 is TGTGCCAGCAGTTCCACCGGGCCCCCTGGAAACACCATATATTTT. Amino acid sequence: CASSSTGPPGNTIYF.

This clonotype was observed at least ten times. The chain uses TRBV9 and TRBJ2-5; D gene ambiguous. This CDR3 region has 12 residues. CDR1 is SGDLS and CDR2 is YYNGEE in the germline V gene. V was clipped by 2 bases and J by 4 bases, with 6 bases between them. CDR3 amino acids: CASSVGGETQYF. CDR3 bases: TGTGCCAGCAGCGTCGGTGGAGAGACCCAGTACTTC. The complete variable domain, with remaining parts taken from reference TRBV9 and TRBJ2-5, reads DSGVTQTPKHLITATGQRVTLRCSPRSGDLSVYWYQQSLDQGLQFLIQYYNGEERAKGNILERFSAQQFPDLHSELNLSSLELGDSALYFCASSVGGETQYFGPGTRLLVL.